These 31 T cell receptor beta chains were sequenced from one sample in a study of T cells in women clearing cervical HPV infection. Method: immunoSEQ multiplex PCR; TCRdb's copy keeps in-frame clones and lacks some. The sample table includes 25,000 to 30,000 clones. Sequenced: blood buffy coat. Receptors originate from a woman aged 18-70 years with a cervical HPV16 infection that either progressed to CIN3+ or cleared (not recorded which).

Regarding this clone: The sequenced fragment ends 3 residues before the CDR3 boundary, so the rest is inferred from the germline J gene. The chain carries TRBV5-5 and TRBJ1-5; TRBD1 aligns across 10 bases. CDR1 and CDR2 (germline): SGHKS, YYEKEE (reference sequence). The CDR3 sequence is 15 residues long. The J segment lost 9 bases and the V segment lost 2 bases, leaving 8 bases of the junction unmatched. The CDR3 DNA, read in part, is TGTGCCAGCAGCTTTACGACAGGGGGCCTTGGGCCC. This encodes CASSFTTGGLGP. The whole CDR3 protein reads CASSFTTGGLGPQHF.

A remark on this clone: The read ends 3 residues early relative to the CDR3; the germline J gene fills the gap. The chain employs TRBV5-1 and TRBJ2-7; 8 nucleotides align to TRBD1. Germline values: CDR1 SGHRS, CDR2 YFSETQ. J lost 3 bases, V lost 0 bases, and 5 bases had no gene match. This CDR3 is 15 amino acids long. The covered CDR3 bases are TGCGCCAGCAGCTTGGTCAGGGGGCTTAACTACGAG. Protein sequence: CASSLVRGLNYE. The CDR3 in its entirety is CASSLVRGLNYEQYF.

The CDR3 loop reads CASTPGTAGESDTAFF. The DNA read from the CDR3 is TGTGCCAGTACCCCCGGGACCGCAGGGGAGTCAGATACG. J is TRBJ1-1 and V is TRBV19; a possible D gene is TRBD1 (6 bases). Read coverage stops 3 residues before the CDR3 terminus; the germline J gene supplies the remainder. Germline V lookup: CDR1 LNHDA, CDR2 SQIVND (reference sequence). This CDR3 region has 16 residues. Full variable domain (remainder filled in from reference TRBV19 and TRBJ1-1): DGGITQSPKYLFRKEGQNVTLSCEQNLNHDAMYWYRQDPGQGLRLIYYSQIVNDFQKGDIAEGYSVSREKKESFPLTVTSAQKNPTAFYLCASTPGTAGESDTAFFGQGTRLTVV.

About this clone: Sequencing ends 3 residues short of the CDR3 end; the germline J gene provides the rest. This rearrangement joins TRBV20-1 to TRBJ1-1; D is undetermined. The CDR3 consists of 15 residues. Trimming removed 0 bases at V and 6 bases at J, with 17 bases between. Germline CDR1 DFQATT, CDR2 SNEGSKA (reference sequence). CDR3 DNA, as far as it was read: TGCAGTGCTAGAGATCGGTTCGGGGATGGCGCTGAA. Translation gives CSARDRFGDGAE. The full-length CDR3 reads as CSARDRFGDGAEAFF.

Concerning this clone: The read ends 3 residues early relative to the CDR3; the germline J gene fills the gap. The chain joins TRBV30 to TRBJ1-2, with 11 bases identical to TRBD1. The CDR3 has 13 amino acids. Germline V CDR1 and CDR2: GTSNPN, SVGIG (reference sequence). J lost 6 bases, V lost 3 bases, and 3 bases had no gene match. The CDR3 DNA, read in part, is TGTGCCTGGAGAGGACAGGGGGCAAATGGC. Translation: CAWRGQGANG. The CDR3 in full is CAWRGQGANGYTF.

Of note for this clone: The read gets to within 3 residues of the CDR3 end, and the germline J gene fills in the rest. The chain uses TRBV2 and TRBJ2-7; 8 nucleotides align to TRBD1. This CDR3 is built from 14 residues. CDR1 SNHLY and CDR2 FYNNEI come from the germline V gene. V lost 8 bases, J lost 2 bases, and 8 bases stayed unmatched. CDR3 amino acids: CASRSPGQAYEQYF. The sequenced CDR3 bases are TGTGCCAGCCGATCTCCGGGACAGGCCTACGAG.

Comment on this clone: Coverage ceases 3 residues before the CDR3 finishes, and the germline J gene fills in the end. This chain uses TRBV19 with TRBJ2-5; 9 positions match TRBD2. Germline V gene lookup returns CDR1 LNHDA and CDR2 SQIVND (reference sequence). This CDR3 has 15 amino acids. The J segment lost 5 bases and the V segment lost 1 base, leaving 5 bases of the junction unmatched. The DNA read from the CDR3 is TGTGCCAGTAGTATAGCGCGGGGGGGCGGGGAGACC. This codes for CASSIARGGGET. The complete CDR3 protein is CASSIARGGGETQYF.

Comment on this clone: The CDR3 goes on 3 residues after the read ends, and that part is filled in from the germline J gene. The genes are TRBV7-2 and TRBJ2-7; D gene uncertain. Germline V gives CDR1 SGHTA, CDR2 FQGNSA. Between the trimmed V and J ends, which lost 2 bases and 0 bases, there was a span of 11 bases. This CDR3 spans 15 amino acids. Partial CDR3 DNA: TGTGCCAGCAGCTTACAGGCAGCTCTCTCCTACGAG. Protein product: CASSLQAALSYE. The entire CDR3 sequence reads CASSLQAALSYEQYF.

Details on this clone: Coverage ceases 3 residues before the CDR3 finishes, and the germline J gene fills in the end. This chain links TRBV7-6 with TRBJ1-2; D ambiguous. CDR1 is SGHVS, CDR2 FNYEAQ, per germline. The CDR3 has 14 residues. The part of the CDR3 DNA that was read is TGTGCCAGCAGCCCGGTAGCGGGGTCCTACGAC. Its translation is CASSPVAGSYD. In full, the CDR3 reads CASSPVAGSYDYTF.

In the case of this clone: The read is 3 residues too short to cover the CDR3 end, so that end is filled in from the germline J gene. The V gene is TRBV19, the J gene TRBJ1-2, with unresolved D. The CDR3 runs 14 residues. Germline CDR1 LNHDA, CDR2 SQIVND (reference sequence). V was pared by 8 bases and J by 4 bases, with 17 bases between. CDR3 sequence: CASHERGGIYGYTF. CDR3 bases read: TGTGCCAGTCATGAGCGAGGCGGCATCTATGGC.

The CDR3 spells CASSTWTGGGYGYTF. The sequenced part of the CDR3 DNA is TGTGCCAGCAGCACCTGGACAGGGGGAGGGTATGGC. The chain is built from TRBV13 and TRBJ1-2; TRBD1 matches 10 bases. The read ends 3 residues early relative to the CDR3; the germline J gene fills the gap. Trimming cost V 5 bases and J 5 bases; bases outside gene matches: 8. CDR1 and CDR2 from the germline V gene are PRHDT and FYEKMQ (reference sequence). The CDR3 loop spans 15 amino acids.

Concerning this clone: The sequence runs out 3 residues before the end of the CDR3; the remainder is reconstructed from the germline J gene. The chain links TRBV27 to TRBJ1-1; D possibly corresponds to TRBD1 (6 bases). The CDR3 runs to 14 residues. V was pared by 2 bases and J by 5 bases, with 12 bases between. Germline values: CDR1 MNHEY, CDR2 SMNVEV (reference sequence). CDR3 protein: CASSLQQGGTEAFF. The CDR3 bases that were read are TGTGCCAGCAGTTTACAACAGGGAGGGACTGAA.

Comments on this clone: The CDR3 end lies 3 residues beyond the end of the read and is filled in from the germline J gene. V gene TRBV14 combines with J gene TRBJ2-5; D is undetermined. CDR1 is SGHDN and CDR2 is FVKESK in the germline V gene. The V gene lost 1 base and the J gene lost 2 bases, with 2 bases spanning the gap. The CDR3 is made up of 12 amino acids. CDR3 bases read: TGTGCCAGCAGCCAAGCTCAAGAGACC. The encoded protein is CASSQAQET. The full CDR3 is CASSQAQETQYF.

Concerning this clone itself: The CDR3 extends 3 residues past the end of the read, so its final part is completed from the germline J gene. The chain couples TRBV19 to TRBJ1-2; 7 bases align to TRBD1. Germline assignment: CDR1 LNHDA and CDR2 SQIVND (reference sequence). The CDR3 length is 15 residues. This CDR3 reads CASSPSPGQPLGYTF. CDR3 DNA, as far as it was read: TGTGCCAGTAGTCCCTCCCCGGGACAGCCCCTCGGC.

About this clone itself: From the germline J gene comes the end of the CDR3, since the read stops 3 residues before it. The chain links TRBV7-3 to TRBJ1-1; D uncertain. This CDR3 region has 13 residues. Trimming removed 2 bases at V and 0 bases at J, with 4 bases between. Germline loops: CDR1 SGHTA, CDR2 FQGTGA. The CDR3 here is CASSLSVNTEAFF. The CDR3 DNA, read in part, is TGTGCCAGCAGCTTATCAGTGAACACTGAA.

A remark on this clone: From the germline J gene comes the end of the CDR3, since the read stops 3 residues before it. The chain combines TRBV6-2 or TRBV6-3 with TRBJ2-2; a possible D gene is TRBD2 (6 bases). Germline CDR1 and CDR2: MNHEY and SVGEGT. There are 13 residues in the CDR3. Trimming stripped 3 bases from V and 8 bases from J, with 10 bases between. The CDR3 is CASSYKGLGELFF. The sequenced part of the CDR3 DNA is TGTGCCAGCAGTTATAAAGGACTAGGGGAG.

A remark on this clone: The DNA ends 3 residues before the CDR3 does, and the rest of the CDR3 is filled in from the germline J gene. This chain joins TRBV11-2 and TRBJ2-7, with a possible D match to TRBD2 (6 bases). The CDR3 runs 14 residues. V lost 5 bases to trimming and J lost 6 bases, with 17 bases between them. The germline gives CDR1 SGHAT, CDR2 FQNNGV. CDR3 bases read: TGTGCCAGCAGCCGGACACGGAGGGGAGGCGAG. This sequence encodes CASSRTRRGGE. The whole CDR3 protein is CASSRTRRGGEQYF.

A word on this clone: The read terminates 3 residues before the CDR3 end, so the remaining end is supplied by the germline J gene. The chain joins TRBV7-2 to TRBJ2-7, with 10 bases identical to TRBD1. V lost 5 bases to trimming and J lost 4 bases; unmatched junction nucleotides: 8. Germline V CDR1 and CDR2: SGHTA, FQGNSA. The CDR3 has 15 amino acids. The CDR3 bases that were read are TGTGCCAGCAGCCAAGGGACAGGGGAGTGGTACGAG. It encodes CASSQGTGEWYE. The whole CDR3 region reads CASSQGTGEWYEQYF. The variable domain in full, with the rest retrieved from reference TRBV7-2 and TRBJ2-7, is GAGVSQSPSNKVTEKGKDVELRCDPISGHTALYWYRQSLGQGLEFLIYFQGNSAPDKSGLPSDRFSAERTGGSVSTLTIQRTQQEDSAVYLCASSQGTGEWYEQYFGPGTRLTVT.

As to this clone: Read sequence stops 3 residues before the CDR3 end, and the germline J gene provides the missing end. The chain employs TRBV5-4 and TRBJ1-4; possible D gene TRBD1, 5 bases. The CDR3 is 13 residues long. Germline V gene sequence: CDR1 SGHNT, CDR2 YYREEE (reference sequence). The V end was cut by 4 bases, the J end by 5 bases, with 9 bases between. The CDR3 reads CASSGGSNEKLFF. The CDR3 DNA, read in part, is TGTGCCAGCAGCGGGGGGTCGAATGAAAAA. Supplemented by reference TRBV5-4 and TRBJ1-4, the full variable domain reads ETGVTQSPTHLIKTRGQQVTLRCSSQSGHNTVSWYQQALGQGPQFIFQYYREEENGRGNFPPRFSGLQFPNYSSELNVNALELDDSALYLCASSGGSNEKLFFGSGTQLSVL.

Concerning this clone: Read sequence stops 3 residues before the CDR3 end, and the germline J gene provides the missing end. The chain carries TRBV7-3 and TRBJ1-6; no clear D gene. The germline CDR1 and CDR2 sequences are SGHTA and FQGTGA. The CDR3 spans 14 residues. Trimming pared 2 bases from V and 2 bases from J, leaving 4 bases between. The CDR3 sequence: CASSLGPYNSPLHF. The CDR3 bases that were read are TGTGCCAGCAGCTTAGGGCCCTATAATTCACCC.

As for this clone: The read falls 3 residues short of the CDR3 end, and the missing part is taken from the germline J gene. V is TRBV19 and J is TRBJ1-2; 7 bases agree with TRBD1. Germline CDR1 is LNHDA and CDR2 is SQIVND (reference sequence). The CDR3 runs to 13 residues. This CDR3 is CASSTRQGDDYTF. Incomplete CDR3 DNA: TGTGCCAGTAGTACCAGACAGGGAGACGAC.

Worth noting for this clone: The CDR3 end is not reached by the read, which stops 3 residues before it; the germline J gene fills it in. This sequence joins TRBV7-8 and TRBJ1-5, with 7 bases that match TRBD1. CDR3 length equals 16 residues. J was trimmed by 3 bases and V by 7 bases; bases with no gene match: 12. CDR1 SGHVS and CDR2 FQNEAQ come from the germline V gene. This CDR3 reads CASKLSGGQANQPQHF. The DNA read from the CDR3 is TGTGCCAGCAAACTAAGCGGAGGACAGGCCAATCAGCCC.

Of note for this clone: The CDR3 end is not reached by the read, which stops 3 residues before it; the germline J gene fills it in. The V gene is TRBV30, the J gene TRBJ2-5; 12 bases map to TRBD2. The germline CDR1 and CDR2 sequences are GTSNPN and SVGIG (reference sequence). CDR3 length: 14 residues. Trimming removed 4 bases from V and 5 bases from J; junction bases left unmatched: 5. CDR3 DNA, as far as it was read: TGTGCCTGGACCGTCCTAGCGGGGGGGGAGACC. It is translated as CAWTVLAGGET. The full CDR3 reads CAWTVLAGGETQYF.

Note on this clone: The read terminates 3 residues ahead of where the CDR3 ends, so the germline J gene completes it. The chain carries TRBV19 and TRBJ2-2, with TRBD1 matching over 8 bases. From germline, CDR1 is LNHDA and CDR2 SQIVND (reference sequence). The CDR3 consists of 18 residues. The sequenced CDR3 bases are TGTGCCAGTAGTATAATCCCAGGGGGCGTCCGCACTAATGAAAAG. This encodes CASSIIPGGVRTNEK. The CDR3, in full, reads CASSIIPGGVRTNEKLFF. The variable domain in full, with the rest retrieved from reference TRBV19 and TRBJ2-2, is DGGITQSPKYLFRKEGQNVTLSCEQNLNHDAMYWYRQDPGQGLRLIYYSQIVNDFQKGDIAEGYSVSREKKESFPLTVTSAQKNPTAFYLCASSIIPGGVRTNEKLFFGEGSRLTVL.

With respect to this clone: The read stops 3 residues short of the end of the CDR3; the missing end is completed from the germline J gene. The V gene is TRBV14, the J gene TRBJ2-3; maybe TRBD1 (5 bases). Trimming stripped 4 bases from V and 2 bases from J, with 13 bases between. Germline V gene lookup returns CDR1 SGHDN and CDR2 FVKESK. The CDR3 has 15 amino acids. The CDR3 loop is CASSPITGLTDTQYF. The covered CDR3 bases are TGTGCCAGCAGCCCTATTACAGGCCTCACAGATACG.

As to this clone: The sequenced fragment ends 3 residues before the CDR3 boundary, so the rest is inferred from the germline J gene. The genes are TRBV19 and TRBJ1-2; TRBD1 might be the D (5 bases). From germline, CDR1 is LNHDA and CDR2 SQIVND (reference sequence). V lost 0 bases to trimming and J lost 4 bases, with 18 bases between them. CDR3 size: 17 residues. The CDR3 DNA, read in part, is TGTGCCAGTAGTATAGATCACGGTGAGCCGAGGGGCTATGGC. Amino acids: CASSIDHGEPRGYG. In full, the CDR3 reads CASSIDHGEPRGYGYTF.

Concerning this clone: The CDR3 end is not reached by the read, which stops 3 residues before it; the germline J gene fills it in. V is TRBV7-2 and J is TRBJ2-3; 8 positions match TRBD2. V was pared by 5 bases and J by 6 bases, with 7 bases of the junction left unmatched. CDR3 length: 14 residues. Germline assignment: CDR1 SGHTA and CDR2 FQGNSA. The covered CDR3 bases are TGTGCCAGCAGCGCCCAACCGGGGGGGGATACG. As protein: CASSAQPGGDT. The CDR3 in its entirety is CASSAQPGGDTQYF.

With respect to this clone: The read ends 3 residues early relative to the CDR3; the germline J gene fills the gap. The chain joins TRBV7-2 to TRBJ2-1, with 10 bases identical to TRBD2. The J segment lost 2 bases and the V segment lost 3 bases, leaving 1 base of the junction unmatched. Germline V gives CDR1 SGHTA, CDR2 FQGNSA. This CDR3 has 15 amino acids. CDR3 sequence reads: CASSFSGGPYNEQFF. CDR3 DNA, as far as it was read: TGTGCCAGCAGCTTTAGCGGGGGGCCCTACAATGAG.

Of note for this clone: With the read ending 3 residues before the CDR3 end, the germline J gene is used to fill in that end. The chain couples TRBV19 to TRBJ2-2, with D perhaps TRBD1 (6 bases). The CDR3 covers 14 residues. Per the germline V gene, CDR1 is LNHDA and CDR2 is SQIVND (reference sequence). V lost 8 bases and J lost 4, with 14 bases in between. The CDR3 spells CASAPTGGTGELFF. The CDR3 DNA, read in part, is TGTGCCAGTGCACCGACAGGCGGCACCGGGGAG.

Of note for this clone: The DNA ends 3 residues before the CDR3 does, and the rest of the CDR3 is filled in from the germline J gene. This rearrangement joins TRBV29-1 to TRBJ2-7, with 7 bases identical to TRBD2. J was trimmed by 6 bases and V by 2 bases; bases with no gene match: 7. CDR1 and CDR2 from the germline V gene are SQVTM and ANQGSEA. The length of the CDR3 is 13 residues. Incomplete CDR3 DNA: TGCAGCGTTGAACAAACGGGGGGTGGCGAG. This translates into CSVEQTGGGE. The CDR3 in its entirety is CSVEQTGGGEQYF.

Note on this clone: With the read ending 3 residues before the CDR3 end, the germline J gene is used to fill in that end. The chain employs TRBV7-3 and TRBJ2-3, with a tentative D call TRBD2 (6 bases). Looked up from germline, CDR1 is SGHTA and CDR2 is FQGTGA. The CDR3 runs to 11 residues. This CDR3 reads CASSLAGTQYF. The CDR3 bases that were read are TGTGCCAGCAGCTTAGCGGGGACG.